Shown below are 21 T cell receptor beta chains from a single sample sequenced in a study of quantifying T cell responses using KT2 cells. Study summary: TCR alpha and beta constant-region primers primed reverse transcription of RNA.

An oligo carrying a UMI was ligated to the cDNA 3' end. The first PCR ran 3 to 5 cycles with an equimolar RC1.1 and RC1.2 beta primer mix. TCRdb re-derived calls from the UMI-ligation and nested PCR reads in MiXCR, one entry per CDR3 protein. The sample lists some 50,000 distinct CDR3 sequences, around 10% occurring once. Sequenced sample: PBMCs spiked with cells of the T cell clone KT2. These receptors came from a human donor.

By frequency in the sample, this clonotype is medium-sized. V and J are TRBV29-1 and TRBJ2-1; TRBD1 aligns across 8 bases. J was trimmed by 0 bases and V by 6 bases; bases with no gene match: 7. This CDR3 has 15 amino acids. CDR1 SQVTM and CDR2 ANQGSEA come from the germline V gene. CDR3 in DNA: TGCAGCGTAGGACAGGGACACAGCTCCTACAATGAGCAGTTCTTC. It translates to CSVGQGHSSYNEQFF.

The sample holds a few counts of this clonotype. The chain is built from TRBV7-2 and TRBJ2-7, with TRBD1 as a possible D gene (6 bases). Trimming shortened V by 3 bases and J by 5 bases, and 20 bases separated the two germline ends. Germline values: CDR1 SGHTA, CDR2 FQGNSA. This CDR3 region has 16 residues. CDR3 DNA sequence: TGTGCCAGCAGCTTCGACAGGCCTAAGCCTGCGAACGAGCAGTACTTC. This translates into CASSFDRPKPANEQYF.

This clonotype was found a few times. The chain employs TRBV4-2 and TRBJ1-1; tentatively, D is TRBD1 (6 bases). CDR1 and CDR2 from the germline V gene are LGHNA and YNFKEQ. The ends were cut back, 7 bases at V and 2 bases at J, with 11 bases in the middle. The CDR3 is made up of 13 amino acids. The DNA of the CDR3 is TGTGCCAGCAAAAAGACAGGAAACACTGAAGCTTTCTTT. Translating gives CASKKTGNTEAFF.

The chain joins TRBV15 to TRBJ1-1, with D maybe TRBD1 (5 bases). The CDR3 length is 14 residues. Germline V CDR1 and CDR2: LNHNV, YYDKDF (reference sequence). The CDR3 DNA reads TGTGTAAGTTTAAAGGGAGGGGATGACACTGAAGCTTTCTTT. Protein sequence: CVSLKGGDDTEAFF.

This clonotype was observed a few times. V and J are TRBV10-2 and TRBJ2-1; TRBD2 aligns across 7 bases. Unmatched junction bases numbered 4, after V lost 11 bases and J lost 0 bases. The CDR3 has 13 residues. Germline V CDR1 and CDR2: WSHSY, SAAADI. CDR3 protein: CAGGESSYNEQFF. CDR3 in DNA: TGCGCCGGGGGGGAGAGCTCCTACAATGAGCAGTTCTTC.

To note about this clonotype: Just one base apart from a much larger clone, this may be a read error. The gene calls are TRBV20-1 and TRBJ1-1; D unresolved. The V end lost 0 bases, the J end lost 0 bases, and 20 bases lay between the germline ends. CDR3 size: 18 residues. Germline V gene lookup returns CDR1 DFQATT and CDR2 SNEGSKA (reference sequence). The CDR3 nucleotides are TGCAGTGCTAGAGATACTACTAGTCAGGTTTCTATGAACACTGAAGCTTTCTTT. Amino acids: CSARDTTSQVSMNTEAFF.

At least ten counts were recorded for this clonotype. The chain combines TRBV28 with TRBJ2-1, with 13 bases that match TRBD2. The CDR3 totals 17 residues. After removal of 3 bases from V and 9 bases from J, the junction contained 11 bases not matched to a gene. CDR1 MDHEN and CDR2 SYDVKM come from the germline V gene. The CDR3 sequence: CASSFGTSGTGQGEQFF. The CDR3 nucleotides are TGTGCCAGCAGTTTCGGGACTAGCGGGACCGGCCAGGGTGAGCAGTTCTTC.

CDR3 in DNA: TGTGCCAGCAGCTCATATAGAGACACTGAAGCTTTCTTT. Translating gives CASSSYRDTEAFF. The chain recombines TRBV7-8 with TRBJ1-1; the D is unclear. The germline V gene has CDR1 SGHVS and CDR2 FQNEAQ. The CDR3 spans 13 residues. V lost 4 bases and J 3 bases, leaving 9 bases between the germline ends.

This clonotype was picked up a small number of times. This rearrangement joins TRBV7-9 to TRBJ2-3; D is possibly TRBD1 or TRBD2 (5 bases each). The V and J ends lost 3 bases and 4 bases respectively, with 14 bases between them. Germline V gene sequence: CDR1 SEHNR, CDR2 FQNEAQ (reference sequence). The CDR3 loop spans 15 amino acids. Written as DNA, the CDR3 is TGTGCCAGCAGCTTGGAAGGAATGGGGGCAGATACGCAGTATTTT. It translates to CASSLEGMGADTQYF. Full variable domain (rest looked up from reference TRBV7-9 and TRBJ2-3): DTGVSQNPRHKITKRGQNVTFRCDPISEHNRLYWYRQTLGQGPEFLTYFQNEAQLEKSRLLSDRFSAERPKGSFSTLEIQRTEQGDSAMYLCASSLEGMGADTQYFGPGTRLTVL.

This clonotype was observed many times. The V call is TRBV30, the J call TRBJ1-1, with no clear D. V was shortened by 0 bases and J by 0 bases, with 8 bases between the two germline ends. The germline V gene has CDR1 GTSNPN and CDR2 SVGIG (reference sequence). This CDR3 spans 14 amino acids. The CDR3 region is CAWSVGRVNTEAFF. For the CDR3, the DNA is TGTGCCTGGAGTGTTGGACGGGTGAACACTGAAGCTTTCTTT.

The J gene is TRBJ2-1, the V gene TRBV29-1; perhaps TRBD2 as D (6 bases). Per germline, CDR1 SQVTM and CDR2 ANQGSEA. The CDR3 covers 13 residues. V lost 6 bases and J lost 3, with 12 bases in between. The CDR3 DNA reads TGCAGCGTGGAGGGATCTAGCTACAATGAGCAGTTCTTC. Amino acids: CSVEGSSYNEQFF.

This clonotype was observed at least ten times. The rearrangement uses TRBV6-2 or TRBV6-3 and TRBJ2-7; D is unresolved. V was clipped by 2 bases and J by 2 bases, with 4 bases between them. This CDR3 spans 12 amino acids. Germline V gives CDR1 MNHEY, CDR2 SVGEGT. The CDR3 DNA reads as TGTGCCAGCAGTTACCCACCCTACGAGCAGTACTTC. It encodes CASSYPPYEQYF.

Only a few counts were recorded for this clonotype. The chain uses TRBV6-5 and TRBJ2-5; D gene ambiguous. Trimming pared 0 bases from V and 1 base from J, leaving 9 bases between. In germline, CDR1 is MNHEY, CDR2 SVGAGI. The CDR3 length is 15 residues. The CDR3 spells CASSYSNGFQETQYF. CDR3 nucleotide sequence: TGTGCCAGCAGTTACTCGAACGGGTTCCAAGAGACCCAGTACTTC.

This clonotype was counted at least ten times. V usage is TRBV12-3 or TRBV12-4 and J usage is TRBJ2-1, with TRBD2 matching 9 bases. V lost 6 bases and J lost 7; bases outside the gene matches: 13. CDR3 size: 16 residues. Written as DNA, the CDR3 is TGTGCCAGCAGAATCGAGGCGGGGGGGTACCGAAATGAGCAGTTCTTC. Residues: CASRIEAGGYRNEQFF.

This clonotype has only a few counts. CDR3 in amino acids: CATSRDRVKEENTEAFF. The CDR3 region has the DNA TGTGCCACCAGCAGAGATAGAGTGAAGGAAGAGAACACTGAAGCTTTCTTT. The V and J genes are TRBV15 and TRBJ1-1; no clear D gene. V lost 0 bases and J lost 1, with 15 bases in between. The germline V gene has CDR1 LNHNV and CDR2 YYDKDF (reference sequence). The CDR3 sequence is 17 residues long.

This clonotype was seen repeatedly, ten times or more. The V call is TRBV2, the J call TRBJ2-4; 8 nucleotides line up with TRBD2. V was pared by 6 bases and J by 8 bases, with 12 bases of the junction left unmatched. Germline loops: CDR1 SNHLY, CDR2 FYNNEI. The CDR3 extends over 15 amino acids. The CDR3 sequence is CASRKRTSSRDIQYF. The CDR3 nucleotides are TGTGCCAGCAGGAAACGGACTAGCTCGCGGGACATTCAGTACTTC.

There are many counts of this clonotype. V usage is TRBV6-5 and J usage is TRBJ2-3; TRBD1 is a possible D gene (5 bases). The CDR3 runs 14 residues. Germline CDR1 is MNHEY and CDR2 is SVGAGI. Trimming removed 6 bases at V and 1 base at J, with 11 bases between. The CDR3 reads CASRKDIRTDTQYF. As DNA, the CDR3 is TGTGCCAGCAGGAAGGACATTCGCACAGATACGCAGTATTTT.

This clonotype came up a few times. As DNA, the CDR3 is TGTGCCAGCAGCCAGGTACCTAGCGGGAGTAGCAAAAACATTCAGTACTTC. Its protein product is CASSQVPSGSSKNIQYF. The chain recombines TRBV3-1 with TRBJ2-4, with TRBD2 matching over 10 bases. V lost 3 bases, J lost 3 bases, and 8 bases stayed unmatched. Germline-derived CDR1 and CDR2 are LGHDT and YNNKEL (reference sequence). This CDR3 is built from 17 residues.

This clonotype came up many times. The chain has TRBV14 and TRBJ1-2; the match to TRBD1 covers 7 bases. Germline V gives CDR1 SGHDN, CDR2 FVKESK. The CDR3 runs 19 residues. Trimming removed 1 base from V and 0 bases from J; junction bases left unmatched: 14. CDR3 in DNA: TGTGCCAGCAGCCAAGGGTTCGGAGTGGGACAGCTTTCTAACTATGGCTACACCTTC. Encoded protein: CASSQGFGVGQLSNYGYTF.

The chain carries TRBV29-1 and TRBJ2-5, with D maybe TRBD2 (6 bases). Per the germline V gene, CDR1 is SQVTM and CDR2 is ANQGSEA. V was clipped by 7 bases and J by 5 bases, with 17 bases between them. This CDR3 has 13 residues. The CDR3 is CSGGTDLLETQYF. The CDR3 bases are TGCAGCGGGGGGACTGACCTTCTGGAGACCCAGTACTTC.

J is TRBJ2-7 and V is TRBV2; no clear D. The V end lost 5 bases, the J end lost 7 bases, and 15 bases lay between the germline ends. This CDR3 has 13 amino acids. Germline loops: CDR1 SNHLY, CDR2 FYNNEI. The CDR3 is CASSWTALVEQYF. Here the CDR3 DNA reads TGTGCCAGCAGTTGGACGGCTTTGGTTGAGCAGTACTTC.